These 28 T cell receptor beta chains share one sample of origin, sequenced in a study of blood T cell repertoires in COVID-19. Assay: immunoSEQ multiplex PCR; the TCRdb copy retains only in-frame clones and omits some. The sample has about 160,000 clones; approximately 90% are singletons. Sequenced material: peripheral blood. The receptors shown here come from a man younger than 30 with acute or convalescent COVID-19.

Here the CDR3 reads CASSIGLAKPFSTDTQYF. DNA for the CDR3: TGTGCCAGTAGTATAGGGCTAGCGAAACCTTTTAGCACAGATACGCAGTATTTT. The chain is built from TRBV19 and TRBJ2-3; tentatively, D is TRBD2 (6 bases). The V gene lost 1 base and the J gene lost 0 bases, with 17 bases spanning the gap. This CDR3 is 18 amino acids long. Germline V gene data show CDR1 as LNHDA and CDR2 as SQIVND (reference sequence).

The J gene is TRBJ2-4, the V gene TRBV5-1, with D perhaps matching TRBD1 (5 bases). CDR3 size: 16 residues. The germline CDR1 and CDR2 sequences are SGHRS and YFSETQ. V lost 0 bases and J lost 3, with 13 bases in between. CDR3 DNA: TGCGCCAGCAGCTTGGAAGGGGCATTGGGCAAAAACATTCAGTACTTC. It specifies CASSLEGALGKNIQYF.

The rearrangement joins TRBV15 to TRBJ1-5; 7 bases are a match to TRBD1. J gave up 3 bases and V 0 bases, and 5 bases lay outside the gene matches. CDR3 length: 16 amino acids. Germline V gives CDR1 LNHNV, CDR2 YYDKDF (reference sequence). The CDR3 DNA reads TGTGCCACCAGCAGAGATATGGACAGGATCAATCAGCCCCAGCATTTT. Protein product: CATSRDMDRINQPQHF.

V usage is TRBV23-1 and J usage is TRBJ1-6; 7 bases line up with TRBD1. TRBV23-1 carries the ORF label, with uncertain function. There are 16 residues in the CDR3. With 3 bases clipped from V and 8 bases from J, the junction kept 10 bases outside the gene matches. In DNA form, the CDR3 reads TGCGCCAGCAGTCATCTGACAGGGTTCCGTTATTCACCCCTCCACTTT. Translated: CASSHLTGFRYSPLHF.

The rearrangement joins TRBV10-3 to TRBJ1-2; TRBD1 is a possible D gene (6 bases). Germline V gives CDR1 ENHRY, CDR2 SYGVKD. This CDR3 spans 13 amino acids. V was clipped by 11 bases and J by 3 bases, with 16 bases between them. The DNA of the CDR3 is TGTGCCTCACAGGACAGACCAGACTATGGCTACACCTTC. Translating it yields CASQDRPDYGYTF.

The V call is TRBV5-6, the J call TRBJ1-6; 10 bases line up with TRBD1. Germline CDR1 reads SGHDT; CDR2 reads YYEEEE. The CDR3 length is 15 residues. J was trimmed by 7 bases and V by 6 bases; bases with no gene match: 7. The CDR3 sequence: CASTKDRGNNSPLHF. CDR3 DNA sequence: TGTGCCAGCACCAAGGACAGGGGGAACAATTCACCCCTCCACTTT.

The rearrangement uses TRBV4-1 and TRBJ1-4, with 10 nucleotides matching TRBD1. Per the germline V gene, CDR1 is MGHRA and CDR2 is YSYEKL. This CDR3 comprises 16 residues. V lost 0 bases to trimming and J lost 6 bases; unmatched junction nucleotides: 4. In nucleotides, the CDR3 is TGCGCCAGCAGCCAAGATCGAGGACAGGGGGATGAAAAACTGTTTTTT. This codes for CASSQDRGQGDEKLFF.

The CDR3 reads CASSLLLRHESGNTIYF. CDR3 nucleotide sequence: TGCGCCAGCAGCTTGTTACTCAGGCATGAGTCTGGAAACACCATATATTTT. The rearrangement uses TRBV5-1 and TRBJ1-3; D not resolved. The CDR3 contains 17 residues. Germline V lookup: CDR1 SGHRS, CDR2 YFSETQ. V lost 1 base and J 1 base, leaving 15 bases between the germline ends.

The CDR3 nucleotides read TGTGCCAGCAGTGCCCGACGGACAGGGTCAAACATTCAGTACTTC. This translates into CASSARRTGSNIQYF. The chain couples TRBV5-4 to TRBJ2-4; TRBD1 aligns across 8 bases. Germline V gene data show CDR1 as SGHNT and CDR2 as YYREEE (reference sequence). Trimming took 5 bases from V and 6 from J; bases not matched to a gene: 10. The CDR3 is 15 amino acids.

The V gene is TRBV27, the J gene TRBJ1-2; TRBD1 matches 7 bases. Germline CDR1 and CDR2: MNHEY and SMNVEV (reference sequence). The CDR3 runs to 14 residues. Losses at the gene ends were 5 bases for V and 4 bases for J; bases not matched to a gene: 7. The CDR3 sequence is CASSPAGQRYGYTF. The CDR3 region has the DNA TGTGCCAGCAGTCCGGCGGGACAGCGCTATGGCTACACCTTC.

As concerns this clone: Within the sample, other DNA sequences also encode this same CDR3. The chain joins TRBV29-1 to TRBJ1-2; 9 bases map to TRBD1. The ends lost 4 bases at V and 5 bases at J; junction bases unmatched: 5. The CDR3 is 13 residues long. Germline-derived CDR1 and CDR2 are SQVTM and ANQGSEA. The CDR3 DNA reads TGCAGCGTTGTGGACAGGGGCGGATATGGCTACACCTTC. Protein: CSVVDRGGYGYTF.

The chain is built from TRBV19 and TRBJ1-5; D is unclear. The CDR3 is 16 residues long. Trimming removed 7 bases from V and 5 bases from J, with 21 bases in between. Germline V gene data show CDR1 as LNHDA and CDR2 as SQIVND (reference sequence). The CDR3 loop reads CASTSHLEGYYQPQHF. The CDR3 nucleotides are TGTGCCAGTACCTCCCATTTAGAGGGATATTATCAGCCCCAGCATTTT.

The chain couples TRBV5-5 to TRBJ2-3, with D possibly being TRBD1 (6 bases). V was clipped by 5 bases and J by 2 bases, with 24 bases between them. Germline CDR1 and CDR2: SGHKS and YYEKEE (reference sequence). The CDR3 covers 18 residues. The CDR3 coding sequence is TGTGCCAGCAGAGGGTATTGGTCGGGCAGGGGATACACAGATACGCAGTATTTT. This translates into CASRGYWSGRGYTDTQYF.

This chain uses TRBV10-1 with TRBJ2-2; weak D call: TRBD1 (6 bases). The CDR3 covers 17 residues. V was shortened by 3 bases and J by 0 bases, with 14 bases between the two germline ends. Germline loops: CDR1 WNHNN, CDR2 SYGVQD (reference sequence). CDR3: CASSDFSGTTNTGELFF. The CDR3 bases are TGCGCCAGCAGTGACTTCTCAGGGACAACGAACACCGGGGAGCTGTTTTTT.

The chain is built from TRBV7-2 and TRBJ2-7, with D possibly matching TRBD1 (6 bases). Germline values: CDR1 SGHTA, CDR2 FQGNSA. V was clipped by 3 bases and J by 7 bases, with 16 bases between them. CDR3 size: 14 residues. DNA for the CDR3: TGTGCCAGCAGCTTCAACTCACAGGGTGGAGAGCAGTACTTC. Protein sequence: CASSFNSQGGEQYF.

The rearrangement links TRBV10-3 to TRBJ2-1; the D gene is possibly TRBD1 (6 bases). With 0 bases removed from V and 0 bases from J, the gap between germline ends came to 15 bases. The CDR3 covers 18 residues. Germline V gene sequence: CDR1 ENHRY, CDR2 SYGVKD. The CDR3 nucleotides read TGTGCCATCAGTGAGTCCTACGCAGGGGTTAGCTCCTACAATGAGCAGTTCTTC. It encodes CAISESYAGVSSYNEQFF.

The chain combines TRBV10-3 with TRBJ2-1, with 10 bases matching TRBD2. This CDR3 contains 20 residues. Germline V gives CDR1 ENHRY, CDR2 SYGVKD. Unmatched junction bases numbered 16, after V lost 0 bases and J lost 5 bases. CDR3 loop: CAISESKGSGGSSGDNEQFF. CDR3 DNA: TGTGCCATCAGTGAGTCGAAGGGTAGCGGGGGGTCATCGGGCGACAATGAGCAGTTCTTC.

The gene calls are TRBV9 and TRBJ1-1; 7 bases line up with TRBD1. V gave up 2 bases and J gave up 2 bases; unmatched junction bases: 3. The CDR3 has 14 amino acids. The germline CDR1 and CDR2 sequences are SGDLS and YYNGEE. The CDR3 is CASSVDRSNTEAFF. CDR3 DNA: TGTGCCAGCAGCGTGGACAGGTCTAACACTGAAGCTTTCTTT.

This chain uses TRBV6-2 or TRBV6-3 with TRBJ2-5; 11 nucleotides match TRBD2. The J segment lost 1 base and the V segment lost 5 bases, leaving 6 bases of the junction unmatched. CDR1 and CDR2 from the germline V gene are MNHEY and SVGEGT. The CDR3 has 16 residues. Here the CDR3 reads CASSPRLAGLQETQYF. In nucleotides, the CDR3 is TGTGCCAGCAGTCCCCGACTAGCGGGACTCCAAGAGACCCAGTACTTC.

V usage is TRBV7-9 and J usage is TRBJ1-1; no reliable D call. The CDR3 length is 13 residues. Trimming shortened V by 1 base and J by 7 bases, and 10 bases separated the two germline ends. CDR1 and CDR2 from the germline V gene are SEHNR and FQNEAQ (reference sequence). As DNA, the CDR3 is TGTGCCAGCAGCTTAGTAGGCGGAGTTGAAGCTTTCTTT. Translated: CASSLVGGVEAFF.

This rearrangement joins TRBV5-1 to TRBJ1-1; D is ambiguous. V lost 0 bases, J lost 2 bases, and 11 bases lay in between. Germline V gene data show CDR1 as SGHRS and CDR2 as YFSETQ. The CDR3 has 15 amino acids. DNA for the CDR3: TGCGCCAGCAGCTTGGCCTGGGGAGGCAACACTGAAGCTTTCTTT. Protein sequence: CASSLAWGGNTEAFF.

In its sample, this clone was seen once. J is TRBJ2-2 and V is TRBV11-2; TRBD1 matches at 9 bases. Germline values: CDR1 SGHAT, CDR2 FQNNGV. This CDR3 is built from 15 residues. Trimming at V came to 5 bases and at J to 0 bases, leaving 1 base not matched to a gene. Written as DNA, the CDR3 is TGTGCCAGCAGCCGGGACAGGGCGAACACCGGGGAGCTGTTTTTT. As protein: CASSRDRANTGELFF.

The genes are TRBV18 and TRBJ1-4; 8 bases are a match to TRBD1. This CDR3 has 15 residues. Germline loops: CDR1 KGHSH, CDR2 LQKENI. V lost 3 bases and J lost 8; bases outside the gene matches: 8. The CDR3 bases are TGTGCCAGCTCACCCCCGGACAGGGACCCGGAAAAACTGTTTTTT. Protein: CASSPPDRDPEKLFF.

The chain uses TRBV2 and TRBJ1-6; 8 bases are a match to TRBD1. The CDR3 has 15 amino acids. Germline CDR1 SNHLY, CDR2 FYNNEI. With 9 bases clipped from V and 9 bases from J, the junction kept 13 bases outside the gene matches. CDR3 loop: CASHHGAGGTSPLHF. CDR3 DNA: TGTGCCAGTCATCATGGGGCAGGGGGCACTTCACCCCTCCACTTT. Full variable domain (outside the CDR3, taken from reference TRBV2 and TRBJ1-6): EPEVTQTPSHQVTQMGQEVILRCVPISNHLYFYWYRQILGQKVEFLVSFYNNEISEKSEIFDDQFSVERPDGSNFTLKIRSTKLEDSAMYFCASHHGAGGTSPLHFGNGTRLTVT.

This chain joins TRBV12-3 or TRBV12-4 and TRBJ2-5, with a possible D match to TRBD1 (5 bases). The V and J ends lost 4 bases and 2 bases respectively, with 8 bases between them. CDR3 size: 13 residues. The CDR3 region is CASSSRQQETQYF. The DNA of the CDR3 is TGTGCCAGCAGTTCCAGACAGCAAGAGACCCAGTACTTC.

The J gene is TRBJ1-6, the V gene TRBV27; no reliable D call. Trimming pared 3 bases from V and 7 bases from J, leaving 10 bases between. Germline lookup yields CDR1 MNHEY and CDR2 SMNVEV (reference sequence). This CDR3 contains 14 residues. The CDR3 DNA reads as TGTGCCAGCAGTTTCCCGCAGGTAAATTCACCCCTCCACTTT. Its protein is CASSFPQVNSPLHF.

Only one count was recorded for this clone. The chain is built from TRBV14 and TRBJ1-1; D not certain. There are 14 residues in the CDR3. The germline V gene encodes CDR1 SGHDN and CDR2 FVKESK. Deletions cut 2 bases from V and 5 bases from J, with 12 bases between. The chain's CDR3 is CASSQHRGRTEAFF. The CDR3 DNA follows: TGTGCCAGCAGCCAACACCGGGGTAGGACTGAAGCTTTCTTT.

The CDR3 DNA reads as TGTGCCAGCAGCTTCGGGACAGGGGAGAGCAATCAGCCCCAGCATTTT. It translates to CASSFGTGESNQPQHF. The chain joins TRBV5-4 to TRBJ1-5; 10 bases align to TRBD1. The CDR3 loop spans 16 amino acids. The germline gives CDR1 SGHNT, CDR2 YYREEE (reference sequence). Germline trimming cut 2 bases from V and 1 base from J; bases unmatched to any gene: 3.